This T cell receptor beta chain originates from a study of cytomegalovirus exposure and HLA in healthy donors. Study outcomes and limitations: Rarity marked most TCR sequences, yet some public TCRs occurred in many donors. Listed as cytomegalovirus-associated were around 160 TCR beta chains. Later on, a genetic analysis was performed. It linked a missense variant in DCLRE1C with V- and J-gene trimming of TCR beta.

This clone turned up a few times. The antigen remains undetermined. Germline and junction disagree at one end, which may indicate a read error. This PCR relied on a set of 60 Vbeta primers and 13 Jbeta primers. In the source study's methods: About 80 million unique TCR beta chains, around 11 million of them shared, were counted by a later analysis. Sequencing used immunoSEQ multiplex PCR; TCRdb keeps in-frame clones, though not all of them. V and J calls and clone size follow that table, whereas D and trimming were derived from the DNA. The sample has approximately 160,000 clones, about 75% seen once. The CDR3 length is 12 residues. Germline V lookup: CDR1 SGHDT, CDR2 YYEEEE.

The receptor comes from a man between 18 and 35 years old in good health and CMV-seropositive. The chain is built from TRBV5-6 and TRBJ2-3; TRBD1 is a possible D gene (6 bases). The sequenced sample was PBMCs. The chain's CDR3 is CASSLGQGKKIF. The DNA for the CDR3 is TGTGCCAGCAGCTTGGGCCAGGGGAAGAAGATTTTT.